These T cell receptor beta chains were read from a single sample in a study of T cell repertoires in ileal Crohn's disease. Sequencing used immunoSEQ multiplex PCR; TCRdb keeps in-frame clones, though not all of them. The sample records roughly 8,200 clones, around four fifths being singletons. Specimen: ileal tissue. Every receptor here comes from an adult with Crohn's disease. Both conserved end residues are part of each CDR3. Clone size, where shown, is once, few, many, or a class for clones that have expanded.

j_call v_call clone_size cdr3_aa
TRBJ2-6 TRBV7-8 NA CASSLAIGGGAKSGANVLTF
TRBJ2-3 TRBV4-3 NA CASSQGIVAGVGDTQYF
TRBJ2-2 TRBV11-3 NA CASSSLAFGDTGELFF
TRBJ2-3 TRBV19 NA CASSPAGQVIDTQYF
TRBJ1-1 TRBV5-1 few CASSLTDRLNTEAFF
TRBJ1-2 TRBV4-3 once CASSQDGLTDYGYTF
TRBJ1-3 TRBV4-2 NA CASSPGGFSGNTIYF
TRBJ1-5 TRBV29-1 NA CSVAGTGHNQPQHF
TRBJ1-2 TRBV19 NA CASSPRDRGGYTF
TRBJ1-1 TRBV6-4 NA CASSAYGGFYTEAFF
TRBJ2-3 TRBV5-1 NA CASSLGDFADTQYF
TRBJ2-5 TRBV7-7 NA CASSLVRGETQYF
TRBJ2-1 TRBV19 NA CASSRTSGGTEQFF
TRBJ2-5 TRBV7-3 once CASRSPRDQETQYF
TRBJ1-1 TRBV5-1 NA CASSFGQGGEAFF
TRBJ1-5 TRBV6-5 few CASRADRGSRQPQHF
TRBJ1-1 TRBV2 NA CASSGNRGMNTEAFF
TRBJ1-2 TRBV11-2 few CASSLGQVYGYTF
TRBJ1-1 TRBV28 few CASRTGGTEAFF
TRBJ1-2 TRBV19 NA CASSPGGFDGYTF
TRBJ2-2 TRBV7-9 NA CASSLAITGPFF
TRBJ1-1 TRBV4-2 NA CASSQERAENTEAFF
TRBJ2-7 TRBV29-1 NA CSVVPSTYEQYF
TRBJ2-3 TRBV9 NA CASSVEGIWGGTDTQYF
TRBJ2-5 TRBV5-1 NA CASSGGQGSQETQYF
TRBJ2-7 TRBV6-1 NA CASSEAHRRGAYEQYF
TRBJ1-3 TRBV19 NA CASSAPPADTIYF
TRBJ2-3 TRBV7-8 NA CASSSPTRAQYF
TRBJ2-7 TRBV28 few CASSTLAVVYEQYF
TRBJ2-7 TRBV2 NA CASTFLSEQYF
TRBJ1-1 TRBV10-2 NA CASSEGRSGTSGTEAFF
TRBJ2-7 TRBV9 once CASSVSDRATGEQYF
TRBJ1-3 TRBV6-1 NA CASSEDSWPSSGNTIYF